The clone carrying this TCR beta chain occurred many times. Its antigen remains unknown. This sample is part of a study of neurological immune-mediated disorders. On the study more broadly: The approximately 34 multiple sclerosis patients comprised roughly 31 that were relapsing-remitting and 3 that were secondary progressive.

Findings of the study overall: For the multiple sclerosis repertoire cluster, an association with any clinical or MRI feature was absent.

The CDR3 is made up of 15 amino acids. V was trimmed by 5 bases and J by 8 bases, leaving 21 bases between them. Germline assignment: CDR1 MDHEN and CDR2 SYDVKM. Where libraries were unsorted, they were derived from 2 million PBMCs stored at -80 degrees C. Via MiXCR, TCRdb re-called the 5' RACE reads, giving one row per CDR3 protein. The sample lists approximately 50,000 distinct CDR3 sequences, approximately 3.8% seen once, with around 1.5% in the top ten. Sequenced sample: PBMCs. The V and J genes are TRBV28 and TRBJ1-2; weak D call: TRBD1 (6 bases). This clonotype was obtained from a man in his thirties or forties with multiple sclerosis. This CDR3 is CASSPRPTGSWGYTF. CDR3 nucleotides: TGTGCCAGCAGTCCAAGACCTACAGGGAGTTGGGGCTACACCTTC.